The present TCR beta chain was sequenced within a study of T cell repertoires in cytomegalovirus infection. Study information: Selection of CMV epitopes for the study included recently identified HLA-C-restricted and well-studied HLA-B-restricted ones.

TCRdb passed the reads through MiXCR, listing each CDR3 protein once. The sample carries 110,000 to 150,000 distinct CDR3 sequences, about 31% recorded once. This clonotype was counted a single time. The antigen is not known. There are 11 residues in the CDR3. Per the germline V gene, CDR1 is SGHVS and CDR2 is FNYEAQ. Trimming stripped 10 bases from V and 4 bases from J, with 10 bases between. Notes on the study in general: Identification of carriers of CMV plus the relevant HLA was performed using cumulative public TCR beta family frequency.

Sequencing was performed on CD8+ T cells from cultured PBMCs, taken from culture after CMV antigen stimulation. The V and J genes are TRBV7-6 and TRBJ2-5; no clear D gene. This TCR was sampled from a human donor in good health (CMV status not recorded). Some clones in this sample may be carry-over from other donors' samples. The chain's CDR3 is CATKDGETQYF. DNA of the CDR3: TGTGCCACCAAAGATGGAGAGACCCAGTACTTC.